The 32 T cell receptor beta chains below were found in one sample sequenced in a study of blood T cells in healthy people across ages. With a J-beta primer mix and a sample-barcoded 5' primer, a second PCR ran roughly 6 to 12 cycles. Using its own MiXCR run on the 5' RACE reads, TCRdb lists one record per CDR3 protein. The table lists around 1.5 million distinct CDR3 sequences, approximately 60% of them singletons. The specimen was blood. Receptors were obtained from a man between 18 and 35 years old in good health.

The CDR3 DNA reads TGTGCCAGCAGTCCAAAGAATGAAAAACTGTTTTTT. Its translation: CASSPKNEKLFF. This rearrangement joins TRBV6-5 to TRBJ1-4, with D uncertain. Germline assignment: CDR1 MNHEY and CDR2 SVGAGI. The CDR3 contains 12 residues. Trimming removed 5 bases from V and 5 bases from J, with 6 bases in between.

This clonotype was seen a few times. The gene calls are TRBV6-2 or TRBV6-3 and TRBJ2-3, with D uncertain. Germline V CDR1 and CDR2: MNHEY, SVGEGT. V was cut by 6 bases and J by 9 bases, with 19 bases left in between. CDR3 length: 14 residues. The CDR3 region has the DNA TGTGCCAGCAGCCCCTCCGGTCCTTCAAGAACGCAGTATTTT. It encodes CASSPSGPSRTQYF.

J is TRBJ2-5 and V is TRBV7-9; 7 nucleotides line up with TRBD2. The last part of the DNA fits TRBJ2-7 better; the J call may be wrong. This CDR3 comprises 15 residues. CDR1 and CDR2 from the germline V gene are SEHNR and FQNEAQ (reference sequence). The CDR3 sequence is CASSLTGGGPYEQYF. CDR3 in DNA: TGTGCCAGCAGCTTAACTGGGGGAGGGCCATACGAGCAGTACTTC.

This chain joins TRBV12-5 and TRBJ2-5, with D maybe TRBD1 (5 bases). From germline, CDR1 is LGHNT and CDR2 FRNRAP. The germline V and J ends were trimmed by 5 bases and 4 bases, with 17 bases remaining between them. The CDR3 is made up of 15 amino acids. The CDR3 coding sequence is TGTGCTAGTGGTGATGGGGCGTCAGCACGAGAGACCCAGTACTTC. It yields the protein CASGDGASARETQYF.

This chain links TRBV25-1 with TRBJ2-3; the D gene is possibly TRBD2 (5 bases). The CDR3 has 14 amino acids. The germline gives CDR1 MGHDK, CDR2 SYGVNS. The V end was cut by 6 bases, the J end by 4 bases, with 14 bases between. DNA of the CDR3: TGTGCCAGCAGCCCAACGGGAATCGCAGATACGCAGTATTTT. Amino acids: CASSPTGIADTQYF.

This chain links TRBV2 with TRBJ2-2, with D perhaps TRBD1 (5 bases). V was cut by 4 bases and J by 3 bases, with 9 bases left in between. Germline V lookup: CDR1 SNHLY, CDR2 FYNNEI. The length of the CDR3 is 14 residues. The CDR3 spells CASSVGVDTGELFF. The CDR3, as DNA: TGTGCCAGCAGTGTAGGGGTTGACACCGGGGAGCTGTTTTTT.

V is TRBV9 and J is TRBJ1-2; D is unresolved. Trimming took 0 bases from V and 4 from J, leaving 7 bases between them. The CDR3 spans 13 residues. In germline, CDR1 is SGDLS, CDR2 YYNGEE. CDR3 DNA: TGTGCCAGCAGCGTAGGTGGGCGCTATGGCTACACCTTC. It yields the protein CASSVGGRYGYTF.

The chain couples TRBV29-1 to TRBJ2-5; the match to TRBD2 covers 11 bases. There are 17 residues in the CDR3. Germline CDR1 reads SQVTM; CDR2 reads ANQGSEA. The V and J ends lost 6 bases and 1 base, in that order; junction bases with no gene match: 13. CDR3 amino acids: CSVEPGLAVTIQETQYF. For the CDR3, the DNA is TGCAGCGTGGAACCGGGACTAGCGGTTACCATCCAAGAGACCCAGTACTTC.

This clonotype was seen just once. DNA of the CDR3: TGCGCCAGCAGCTACGGGACGGCGAAAACCTACGAGCAGTACTTC. It encodes CASSYGTAKTYEQYF. The J gene is TRBJ2-1, the V gene TRBV5-1; D is possibly TRBD1 or TRBD2 (5 bases each). With the DNA end fitting TRBJ2-7 better, the J assignment may be wrong. This CDR3 is 15 amino acids long. Germline CDR1 SGHRS, CDR2 YFSETQ.

Here the CDR3 DNA reads TGCGCCAGCAGCCAAGGGACAGGACAGGGTTATGGCTACACCTTC. Translating it yields CASSQGTGQGYGYTF. V and J are TRBV4-3 and TRBJ1-2; 8 bases fit TRBD1. V shed 1 base and J 5 bases; nucleotides not matched to a gene: 6. Germline CDR1 LGHNA, CDR2 YSLEER. This CDR3 comprises 15 residues.

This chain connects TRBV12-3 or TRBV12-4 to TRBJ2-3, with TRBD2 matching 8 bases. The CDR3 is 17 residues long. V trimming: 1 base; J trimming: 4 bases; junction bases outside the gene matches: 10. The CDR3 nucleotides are TGTGCCAGCAGTTTAGGGTTTGCGGGGGGAGCCCCAGATACGCAGTATTTT. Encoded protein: CASSLGFAGGAPDTQYF.

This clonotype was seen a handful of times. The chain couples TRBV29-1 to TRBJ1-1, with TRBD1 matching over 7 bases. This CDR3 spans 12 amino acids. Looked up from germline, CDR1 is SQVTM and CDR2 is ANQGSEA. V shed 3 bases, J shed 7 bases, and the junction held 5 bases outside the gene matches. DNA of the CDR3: TGCAGCGTTGAGCGTACAGGGGATGAAGCTTTCTTT. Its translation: CSVERTGDEAFF.

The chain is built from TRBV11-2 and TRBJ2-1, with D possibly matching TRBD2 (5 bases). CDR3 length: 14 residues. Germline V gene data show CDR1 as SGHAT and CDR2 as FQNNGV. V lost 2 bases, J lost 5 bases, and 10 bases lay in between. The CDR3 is CASSLNFGDNEQFF. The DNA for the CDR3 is TGTGCCAGCAGCTTAAACTTCGGGGACAATGAGCAGTTCTTC.

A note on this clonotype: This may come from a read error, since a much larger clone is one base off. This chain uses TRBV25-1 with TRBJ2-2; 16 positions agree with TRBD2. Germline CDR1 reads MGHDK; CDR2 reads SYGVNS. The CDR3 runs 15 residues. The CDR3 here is CASRGTSGGAGEPFF. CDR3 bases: TGTGCCAGCAGAGGGACTAGCGGGGGGGCCGGGGAGCCGTTTTTT. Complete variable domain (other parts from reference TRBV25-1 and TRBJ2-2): EADIYQTPRYLVIGTGKKITLECSQTMGHDKMYWYQQDPGMELHLIHYSYGVNSTEKGDLSSESTVSRIRTEHFPLTLESARPSHTSQYLCASRGTSGGAGEPFFGEGSRLTVL.

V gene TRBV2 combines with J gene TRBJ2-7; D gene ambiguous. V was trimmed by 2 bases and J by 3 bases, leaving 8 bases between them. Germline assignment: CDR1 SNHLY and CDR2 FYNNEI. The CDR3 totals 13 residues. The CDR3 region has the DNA TGTGCCAGCAGTGAATGGCACTACTACGAGCAGTACTTC. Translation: CASSEWHYYEQYF.

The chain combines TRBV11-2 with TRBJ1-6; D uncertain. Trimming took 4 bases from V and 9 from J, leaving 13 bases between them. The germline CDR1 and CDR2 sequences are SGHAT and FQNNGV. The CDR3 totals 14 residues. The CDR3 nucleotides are TGTGCCAGCAGCTCGGGCTTTACGGGTTCACCCCTCCACTTT. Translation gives CASSSGFTGSPLHF.

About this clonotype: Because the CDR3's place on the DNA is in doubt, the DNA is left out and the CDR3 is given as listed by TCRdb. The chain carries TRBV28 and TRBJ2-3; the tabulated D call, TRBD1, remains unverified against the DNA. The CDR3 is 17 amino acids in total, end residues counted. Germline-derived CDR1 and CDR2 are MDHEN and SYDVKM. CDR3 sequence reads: CASSSSAAGSLTDTQYF.

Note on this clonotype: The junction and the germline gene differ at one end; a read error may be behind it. CDR3 nucleotides: TGTGTCAGCAGCCAGGCCTTGACAGGGCCCACCTACGAGCAGTACTTC. Translated, it gives CVSSQALTGPTYEQYF. The chain couples TRBV4-2 to TRBJ2-7; TRBD1 agrees at 7 bases. The CDR3 runs 16 residues. The V gene's germline CDR1 is LGHNA and CDR2 YNFKEQ.

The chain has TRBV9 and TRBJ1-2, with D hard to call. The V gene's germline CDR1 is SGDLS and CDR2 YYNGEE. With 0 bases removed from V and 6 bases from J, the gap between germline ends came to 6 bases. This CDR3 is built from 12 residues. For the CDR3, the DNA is TGTGCCAGCAGCGTAGAACGGAATGGCTACACCTTC. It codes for CASSVERNGYTF.

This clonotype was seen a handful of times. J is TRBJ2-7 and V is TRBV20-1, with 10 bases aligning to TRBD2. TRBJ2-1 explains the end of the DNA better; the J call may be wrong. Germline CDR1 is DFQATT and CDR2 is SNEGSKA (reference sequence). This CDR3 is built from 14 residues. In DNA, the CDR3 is TGCAGTGCTAGTCCAGCGGGAGGGCTTGGGGAGCAGTTCTTC. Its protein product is CSASPAGGLGEQFF.

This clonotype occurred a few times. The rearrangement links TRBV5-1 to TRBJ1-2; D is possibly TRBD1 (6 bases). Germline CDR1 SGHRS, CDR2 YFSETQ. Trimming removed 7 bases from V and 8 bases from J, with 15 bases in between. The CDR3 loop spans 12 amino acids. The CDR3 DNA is TGCGCCAGCGGAACGGGACATTCGGGCTACACCTTC. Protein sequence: CASGTGHSGYTF.

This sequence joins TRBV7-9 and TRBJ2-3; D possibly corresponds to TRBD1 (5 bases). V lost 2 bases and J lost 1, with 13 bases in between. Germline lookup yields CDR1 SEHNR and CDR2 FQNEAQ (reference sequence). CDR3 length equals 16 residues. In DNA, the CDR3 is TGTGCCAGCAGCTTACGAGGTTTACAGGGCACAGATACGCAGTATTTT. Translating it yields CASSLRGLQGTDTQYF.

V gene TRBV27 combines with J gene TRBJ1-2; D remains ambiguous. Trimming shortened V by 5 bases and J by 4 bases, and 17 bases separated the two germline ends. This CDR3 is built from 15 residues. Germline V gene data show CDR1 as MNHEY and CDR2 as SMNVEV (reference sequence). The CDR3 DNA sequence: TGTGCCAGCAGTGAAATCCCCGGGGTTGGCTATGGCTACACCTTC. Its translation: CASSEIPGVGYGYTF.

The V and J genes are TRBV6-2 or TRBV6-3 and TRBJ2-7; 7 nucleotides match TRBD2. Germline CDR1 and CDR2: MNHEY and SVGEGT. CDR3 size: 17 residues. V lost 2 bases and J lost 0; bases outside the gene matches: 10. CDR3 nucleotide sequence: TGTGCCAGCAGTTACGGATACAGCGGGAAGAGCTCCTACGAGCAGTACTTC. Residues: CASSYGYSGKSSYEQYF.

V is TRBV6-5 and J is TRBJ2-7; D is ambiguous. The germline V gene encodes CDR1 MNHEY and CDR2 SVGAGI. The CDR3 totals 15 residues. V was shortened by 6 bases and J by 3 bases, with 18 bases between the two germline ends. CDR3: CASSLGWATSYEQYF. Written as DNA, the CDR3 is TGTGCCAGCAGCCTCGGTTGGGCCACAAGCTACGAGCAGTACTTC.

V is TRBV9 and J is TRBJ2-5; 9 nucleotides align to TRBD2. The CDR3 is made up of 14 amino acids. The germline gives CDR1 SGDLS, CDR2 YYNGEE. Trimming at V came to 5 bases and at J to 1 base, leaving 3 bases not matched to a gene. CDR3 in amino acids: CASSVTSGQETQYF. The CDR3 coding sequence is TGTGCCAGCAGTGTGACTAGCGGCCAAGAGACCCAGTACTTC.

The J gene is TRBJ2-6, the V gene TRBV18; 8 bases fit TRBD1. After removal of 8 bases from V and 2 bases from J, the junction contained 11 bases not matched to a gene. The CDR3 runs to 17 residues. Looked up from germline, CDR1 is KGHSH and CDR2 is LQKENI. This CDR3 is CASLGTGEKTGANVLTF. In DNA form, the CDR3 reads TGTGCCAGCCTCGGGACAGGTGAAAAAACTGGGGCCAACGTCCTGACTTTC.

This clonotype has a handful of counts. The CDR3 DNA follows: TGCGCCAGCAGCCTGACCGCAGGAACAGGCCACGAGCAGTACTTC. It translates to CASSLTAGTGHEQYF. The chain couples TRBV5-1 to TRBJ2-4; a weak D match, TRBD1 (5 bases). The better agreement between TRBJ2-7 and the DNA end casts doubt on the J call. Germline CDR1 reads SGHRS; CDR2 reads YFSETQ. The length of the CDR3 is 15 residues.

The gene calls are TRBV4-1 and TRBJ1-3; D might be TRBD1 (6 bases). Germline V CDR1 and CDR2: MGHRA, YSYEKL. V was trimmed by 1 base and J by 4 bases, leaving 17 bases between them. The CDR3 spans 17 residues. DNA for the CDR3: TGCGCCAGCAGCCAAGGCGGAGGGGGTGGTAGAGGAAACACCATATATTTT. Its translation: CASSQGGGGGRGNTIYF.

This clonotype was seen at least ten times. As DNA, the CDR3 is TGTGCCAGCAGTACTTGGACTAGCGGGAGTTTCCACGAGCAGTACTTC. Protein sequence: CASSTWTSGSFHEQYF. This rearrangement joins TRBV6-2 or TRBV6-3 to TRBJ2-7; 13 bases map to TRBD2. The CDR3 has 16 residues. With V trimmed by 5 bases and J by 5 bases, 9 bases remained unmatched. Germline V gene sequence: CDR1 MNHEY, CDR2 SVGEGT.

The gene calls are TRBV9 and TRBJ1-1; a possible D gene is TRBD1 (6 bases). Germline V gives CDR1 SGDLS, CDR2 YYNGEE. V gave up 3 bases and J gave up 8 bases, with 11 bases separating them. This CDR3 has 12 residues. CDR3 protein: CASSEYRVEAFF. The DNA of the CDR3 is TGTGCCAGCAGCGAGTACAGGGTCGAAGCTTTCTTT.

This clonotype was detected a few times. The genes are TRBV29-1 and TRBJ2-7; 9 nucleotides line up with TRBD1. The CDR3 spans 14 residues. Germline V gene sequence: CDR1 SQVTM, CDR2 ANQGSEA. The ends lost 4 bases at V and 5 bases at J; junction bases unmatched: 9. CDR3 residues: CSVGTGVFTDEQYF. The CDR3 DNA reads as TGCAGCGTTGGGACAGGGGTTTTTACAGACGAGCAGTACTTC.